The rows below give T cell receptor beta chains drawn from one sample of a study of control samples from healthy donors and cancer patients. Only in-frame clones appear in the TCRdb table, and some are missing; sequencing was by immunoSEQ multiplex PCR. The sample consists of roughly 39,000 clones, approximately 90% of them appearing once. Material: blood. The receptors come from a woman aged 45-60 years in good health. Both conserved end residues are part of each CDR3. The D gene is left open where the match is weak. Some rows mark clone size as missing; the rest say once, few, many or name a class of expanded clone.

V	D	size	J	DNA	CDR3
TRBV5-5	.	.	TRBJ2-7	TGTGCCAGCAGCCCAGGGTTTAGGGTGGCCGAGCAGTACTTC	CASSPGFRVAEQYF
TRBV6-4	TRBD1	.	TRBJ1-6	TGTGCCAGCAGTGACTCGGACAGGGCTTCACCCCTCCACTTT	CASSDSDRASPLHF
TRBV4-3	TRBD1	once	TRBJ2-7	TGCGCCAGCAGCCAACCAAAGGGAGGGACAGGGTCGGGTTACGAGCAGTACTTC	CASSQPKGGTGSGYEQYF
TRBV7-8	TRBD1	.	TRBJ1-3	TGTGCCAGCAGCTTAGGGACAGGGCAGCGTGGAAACACCATATATTTT	CASSLGTGQRGNTIYF
TRBV4-3	.	.	TRBJ1-1	TGCGCCAGCAGCCAAGATTGGGAGGGGGGCACTGAAGCTTTCTTT	CASSQDWEGGTEAFF
TRBV2	TRBD1	few	TRBJ1-5	TGTGCCAGCAGGATCGGGACAGCCAACAATCAGCCCCAGCATTTT	CASRIGTANNQPQHF
TRBV5-1	TRBD1	.	TRBJ2-7	TGCGCCAGCAGCGGCAGGAGACAGGGACCCTACGAGCAGTACTTC	CASSGRRQGPYEQYF
TRBV15	.	.	TRBJ1-4	TGTGCCACCAGCAGCCCCACCCCGGACACAACCGAAAAACTGTTTTTT	CATSSPTPDTTEKLFF
TRBV9	TRBD1	.	TRBJ1-1	TGTGCCAGCAGCCTCAAGGGGTACAGGGGGCGTCCTGAAGCTTTCTTT	CASSLKGYRGRPEAFF
TRBV5-4	TRBD2	.	TRBJ2-5	TGTGCCAGCAGTCCTAGCGGCGAGGAGACCCAGTACTTC	CASSPSGEETQYF
TRBV9	.	.	TRBJ2-2	TGTGCCAGCAGCCGAGGGGGAGGCACCGGGGAGCTGTTTTTT	CASSRGGGTGELFF
TRBV5-8	TRBD1	.	TRBJ1-1	TGTGCCAGCAGCTTGGGTTTGGGGACAGGGAACACTGAAGCTTTCTTT	CASSLGLGTGNTEAFF
TRBV24-1	.	.	TRBJ2-1	TGTGCCACCAGTACCACTTTAGAGGGGTACTACAATGAGCAGTTCTTC	CATSTTLEGYYNEQFF
TRBV19	.	.	TRBJ1-5	TGTGCCAGTACCGTTCCAGGGTTTGCAAGGGAACAGCCCCAGCATTTT	CASTVPGFAREQPQHF
TRBV5-1	.	once	TRBJ1-3	TGCGCCAGCAGCTTGGGAGGGTCAGCCATATCTGGAAACACCATATATTTT	CASSLGGSAISGNTIYF
TRBV7-3	TRBD2	once	TRBJ2-5	TGTGCCAGCAGCGCGACTAGCTTAGAGACCCAGTACTTC	CASSATSLETQYF
TRBV24-1	.	.	TRBJ1-5	TGTGCCACCAGTGAAGACAGGCTGGGGAGCAATCAGCCCCAGCATTTT	CATSEDRLGSNQPQHF
TRBV7-2	.	.	TRBJ2-7	TGTGCCAGCAGCGTGCAGGGTTTTGGCGTCGGCGAGCAGTACTTC	CASSVQGFGVGEQYF
TRBV19	.	.	TRBJ2-5	TGTGCCAGTAGGCTAGCAGACCAAGAGACCCAGTACTTC	CASRLADQETQYF
TRBV6-6	TRBD2	.	TRBJ2-1	TGTGCCAGCAGTAGATCTAGCGGGGTGGGGGGATACAATGAGCAGTTCTTC	CASSRSSGVGGYNEQFF
TRBV18	.	.	TRBJ2-7	TGTGCCAGCTCACCAAGGGGGTTGGAAGAGCAGTACTTC	CASSPRGLEEQYF
TRBV27	TRBD2	.	TRBJ2-7	TGTGCCAGCAGGCTCACTAGCGGGGGCTACGAGCAGTACTTC	CASRLTSGGYEQYF
TRBV9	.	.	TRBJ2-2	TGTGCCAGCAGCAACAGAAACGGGGGAGGGGAGCTGTTTTTT	CASSNRNGGGELFF
TRBV5-5	.	.	TRBJ1-1	TGTGCCAGCAGCTTCCAGACAGGCACTGAAGCTTTCTTT	CASSFQTGTEAFF
TRBV18	.	.	TRBJ2-7	TGTGCCAGCTCACCAATAATCGGAGGGAATGAGCAGTACTTC	CASSPIIGGNEQYF
TRBV30	TRBD1	.	TRBJ1-6	TGTGCCTGGAACCGTATTCCCGGGACAGCTTATAATTCACCCCTCCACTTT	CAWNRIPGTAYNSPLHF
TRBV7-9	.	few	TRBJ1-2	TGTGCCAGCAGCTTAGCCGACAGGCCGAACTATGGCTACACCTTC	CASSLADRPNYGYTF
TRBV5-4	TRBD1	.	TRBJ2-7	TGTGCCAGCGCCAAGACAGGGGCCGGCCCCGAGCAGTACTTC	CASAKTGAGPEQYF